This TCR beta chain comes out of a study of shared clonotypes between healthy human individuals. Running of the assay took place at deep level. The authors distributed each subset's genomic DNA evenly over several immunoSEQ plates. Only in-frame clones appear in the TCRdb table, and some are missing; sequencing was by immunoSEQ multiplex PCR. This table has 2 million to 2.5 million clones, roughly 90% appearing once. As to this clone: As yet, its antigen is unknown.

Per the germline V gene, CDR1 is KGHSH and CDR2 is LQKENI. The CDR3 runs to 14 residues. Trimming stripped 3 bases from V and 4 bases from J, with 10 bases between. Study outcomes and limitations: Clonotype sharing among donors was expected to depend on sequencing depth. Researchers found naive subsets generally carried larger estimated richness than memory subsets.

The V and J genes are TRBV18 and TRBJ1-5, with TRBD1 as a possible D gene (5 bases). What was sequenced was naive CD4+ T cells from PBMCs. Noted subset: CD45RA+ positively selected. This receptor was identified in a man aged 18 to 29 in good health. Some clones in this sample may be carry-over from other donors' samples. The CDR3 spells CASSPLDTNQPQHF. CDR3 DNA: TGTGCCAGCTCACCCCTGGACACTAATCAGCCCCAGCATTTT.